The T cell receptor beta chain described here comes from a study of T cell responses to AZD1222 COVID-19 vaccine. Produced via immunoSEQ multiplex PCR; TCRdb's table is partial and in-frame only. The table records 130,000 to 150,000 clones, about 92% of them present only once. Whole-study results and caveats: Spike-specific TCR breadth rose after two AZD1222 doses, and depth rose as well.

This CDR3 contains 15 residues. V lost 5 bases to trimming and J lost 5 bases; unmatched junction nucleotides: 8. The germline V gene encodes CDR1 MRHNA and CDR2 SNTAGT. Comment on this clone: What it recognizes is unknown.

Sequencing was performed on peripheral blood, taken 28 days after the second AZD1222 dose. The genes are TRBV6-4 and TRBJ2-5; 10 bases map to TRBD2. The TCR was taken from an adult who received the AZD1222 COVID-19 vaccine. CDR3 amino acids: CASSLLAGEMETQYF. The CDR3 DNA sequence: TGTGCCAGCAGTCTTCTAGCGGGAGAAATGGAGACCCAGTACTTC.